The 25 T cell receptor beta chains presented below share a single source sample, sequenced in a study of T-cell memory formation after mild COVID-19 (dated by TCRdb to the early 2020s). Libraries were prepared through 5' RACE. Reads for this sample came from an Illumina NovaSeq 6000. TCRdb passed the public sequencing reads through fastp at Q25 and MiXCR, retaining productive beta sequences. Rows matching on CDR3 protein sequence are summarized as one entry with the most common DNA and genes. Across this sample there are approximately 480,000 distinct CDR3 sequences, with 18% seen only once. The ten largest account for around an eighth of the sample. Specimen: PBMCs or a T cell subset sorted from them (not recorded which). The receptor set was obtained from an adult woman who had mild COVID-19 (a few samples of this study predate the infection). The sample titles of this study are shuffled in the database, so cell type and time point are left out; the donor was told from shared clones.

The sample holds many counts of this clonotype. J is TRBJ1-1 and V is TRBV3-1; D is perhaps TRBD1 (5 bases). The V gene lost 7 bases and the J gene lost 1 base, with 16 bases spanning the gap. The length of the CDR3 is 15 residues. Germline V gene data show CDR1 as LGHDT and CDR2 as YNNKEL (reference sequence). The CDR3 spells CASTSGRTTNTEAFF. The CDR3 bases are TGTGCCAGCACCTCGGGTAGGACAACGAACACTGAAGCTTTCTTT. Variable domain in full (rest from reference TRBV3-1 and TRBJ1-1): DTAVSQTPKYLVTQMGNDKSIKCEQNLGHDTMYWYKQDSKKFLKIMFSYNNKELIINETVPNRFSPKSPDKAHLNLHINSLELGDSAVYFCASTSGRTTNTEAFFGQGTRLTVV.

The J gene is TRBJ1-1, the V gene TRBV2, with TRBD1 as a possible D gene (6 bases). This CDR3 spans 14 amino acids. The germline V gene has CDR1 SNHLY and CDR2 FYNNEI. Trimming stripped 3 bases from V and 1 base from J, with 9 bases between. Here the CDR3 DNA reads TGTGCCAGCAGTGATCGGGGACAGAACACTGAAGCTTTCTTT. This gives the protein CASSDRGQNTEAFF.

This clonotype has more than one count but fewer than ten. The chain employs TRBV7-9 and TRBJ2-1; D remains unclear. The CDR3 sequence is 13 residues long. Germline CDR1 SEHNR, CDR2 FQNEAQ (reference sequence). V lost 1 base to trimming and J lost 10 bases, with 11 bases between them. Here the CDR3 DNA reads TGTGCCAGCAGCTTAGGGTTGGGTAGGGAGCAGTTCTTC. This gives the protein CASSLGLGREQFF.

The chain links TRBV5-1 to TRBJ1-1; weak D call: TRBD1 (5 bases). The CDR3 extends over 12 amino acids. The germline V gene has CDR1 SGHRS and CDR2 YFSETQ. The V end lost 4 bases, the J end lost 4 bases, and 8 bases lay between the germline ends. CDR3 protein: CASSGGVTEAFF. The CDR3 region has the DNA TGCGCCAGCAGCGGAGGGGTCACTGAAGCTTTCTTT.

The rearrangement joins TRBV7-9 to TRBJ2-5; 7 bases map to TRBD1. The CDR3 spans 19 residues. In germline, CDR1 is SEHNR, CDR2 FQNEAQ (reference sequence). V lost 3 bases, J lost 3 bases, and 19 bases stayed unmatched. The DNA of the CDR3 is TGTGCCAGCAGCTTGATTTGGTTTCGGACCGGGACAGACGAAGAGACCCAGTACTTC. It is translated as CASSLIWFRTGTDEETQYF.

The genes are TRBV29-1 and TRBJ2-7; 8 nucleotides line up with TRBD1. CDR1 SQVTM and CDR2 ANQGSEA come from the germline V gene. The CDR3 is 16 amino acids. The trim removed 0 bases at V and 2 bases at J, leaving 9 bases unmatched. The CDR3 spells CSVEDGYGQGTYEQYF. In nucleotides, the CDR3 is TGCAGCGTTGAAGATGGGTATGGACAGGGAACCTACGAGCAGTACTTC.

The chain joins TRBV3-1 to TRBJ2-3; the D is unclear. The CDR3 has 15 residues. Germline loops: CDR1 LGHDT, CDR2 YNNKEL (reference sequence). The germline V and J ends were trimmed by 1 base and 4 bases, with 12 bases remaining between them. The CDR3 bases are TGTGCCAGCAGCCAAGGAAGATTGGGCCCAGATACGCAGTATTTT. Its protein is CASSQGRLGPDTQYF.

The chain joins TRBV9 to TRBJ2-2; D not certain. The CDR3 is 14 residues long. Per the germline V gene, CDR1 is SGDLS and CDR2 is YYNGEE. Trimming left V 2 bases short and J 4 bases short, with 9 bases between. This CDR3 reads CASSVYGPTGELFF. The DNA of the CDR3 is TGTGCCAGCAGCGTCTACGGCCCCACCGGGGAGCTGTTTTTT.

The chain links TRBV7-9 to TRBJ2-7; D remains unclear. Deletions cut 6 bases from V and 2 bases from J, with 2 bases between. CDR3 size: 10 residues. Looked up from germline, CDR1 is SEHNR and CDR2 is FQNEAQ (reference sequence). The CDR3 DNA is TGTGCCAGCAGTACCTACGAGCAGTACTTC. Translating gives CASSTYEQYF.

The chain combines TRBV6-1 with TRBJ1-1, with D maybe TRBD1 (5 bases). Per the germline V gene, CDR1 is MNHNS and CDR2 is SASEGT. V was shortened by 1 base and J by 2 bases, with 8 bases between the two germline ends. The CDR3 is made up of 14 amino acids. The CDR3 region is CASSEGTQNTEAFF. CDR3 DNA: TGTGCCAGCAGTGAAGGGACACAAAACACTGAAGCTTTCTTT.

This clonotype was recorded a few times. V and J are TRBV27 and TRBJ2-1; 9 nucleotides agree with TRBD2. The CDR3 is 15 residues long. V was clipped by 4 bases and J by 4 bases; unmatched bases: 5. Germline V gene data show CDR1 as MNHEY and CDR2 as SMNVEV (reference sequence). The CDR3 loop is CASSSLLAGYNEQFF. The CDR3 DNA reads as TGTGCCAGCAGTTCACTCCTAGCGGGGTACAATGAGCAGTTCTTC.

The chain recombines TRBV30 with TRBJ2-7, with 7 bases fitting TRBD1. The CDR3 has 12 amino acids. The V gene end was trimmed by 4 bases and the J gene end by 5 bases; junction bases not matched to a gene: 5. Germline V lookup: CDR1 GTSNPN, CDR2 SVGIG (reference sequence). The CDR3: CAWNAGGHEQYF. DNA for the CDR3: TGTGCCTGGAACGCAGGGGGTCACGAGCAGTACTTC.

This clonotype came up a few times. The rearrangement joins TRBV7-9 to TRBJ2-1; 9 bases map to TRBD1. The CDR3 covers 18 residues. V dropped 5 bases and J dropped 1; count of bases not matched to a gene: 12. CDR1 SEHNR and CDR2 FQNEAQ come from the germline V gene (reference sequence). The CDR3 is CASSPRGATGGSYNEQFF. The CDR3 bases are TGTGCCAGCAGCCCCCGGGGCGCGACAGGGGGGTCCTACAATGAGCAGTTCTTC. The full variable domain, with the rest looked up from reference TRBV7-9 and TRBJ2-1, is DTGVSQNPRHKITKRGQNVTFRCDPISEHNRLYWYRQTLGQGPEFLTYFQNEAQLEKSRLLSDRFSAERPKGSFSTLEIQRTEQGDSAMYLCASSPRGATGGSYNEQFFGPGTRLTVL.

This clonotype appeared a few times. This chain uses TRBV24-1 with TRBJ2-1, with D hard to call. V lost 5 bases and J 5 bases, leaving 12 bases between the germline ends. This CDR3 has 14 amino acids. Per germline, CDR1 KGHDR and CDR2 SFDVKD. CDR3 loop: CATSGSMKDNEQFF. The CDR3 region has the DNA TGTGCCACCAGTGGGAGTATGAAAGACAATGAGCAGTTCTTC.

This clonotype has a handful of counts. The V and J genes are TRBV5-8 and TRBJ2-2; tentative D call: TRBD2 (6 bases). Trimming took off 4 bases at V and 5 bases at J, with 15 bases between the two ends. This CDR3 comprises 15 residues. Germline V CDR1 and CDR2: SGHTS, YDEGEE. In nucleotides, the CDR3 is TGTGCCAGCAGCCCGGGACTTCTCTTAACCGGGGAGCTGTTTTTT. This sequence encodes CASSPGLLLTGELFF.

The genes are TRBV30 and TRBJ2-2, with D unresolved. The germline V gene encodes CDR1 GTSNPN and CDR2 SVGIG (reference sequence). Trimming took 6 bases from V and 3 from J, leaving 5 bases between them. The CDR3 is 11 amino acids. The CDR3 coding sequence is TGTGCCTGTAGAGACACCGGGGAGCTGTTTTTT. It specifies CACRDTGELFF.

At least ten counts were recorded for this clonotype. The V call is TRBV7-2, the J call TRBJ2-1, with D possibly TRBD2 on 6 matching bases. The CDR3 length is 16 residues. Germline CDR1 reads SGHTA; CDR2 reads FQGNSA. V was clipped by 3 bases and J by 10 bases, with 22 bases between them. CDR3 residues: CASSFLGGNGNGEQFF. CDR3 nucleotides: TGTGCCAGCAGCTTTCTCGGCGGGAACGGGAACGGGGAGCAGTTCTTC.

There are a few counts of this clonotype. The chain is built from TRBV5-1 and TRBJ2-1; 10 bases agree with TRBD1. This CDR3 spans 16 amino acids. V lost 4 bases, J lost 9 bases, and 13 bases stayed unmatched. The V gene's germline CDR1 is SGHRS and CDR2 YFSETQ. This chain's CDR3 is CASSPLPGQGTVEQFF. Written as DNA, the CDR3 is TGCGCCAGCAGCCCACTGCCGGGACAGGGGACGGTTGAGCAGTTCTTC. The whole variable domain, remainder taken from reference TRBV5-1 and TRBJ2-1, is KAGVTQTPRYLIKTRGQQVTLSCSPISGHRSVSWYQQTPGQGLQFLFEYFSETQRNKGNFPGRFSGRQFSNSRSEMNVSTLELGDSALYLCASSPLPGQGTVEQFFGPGTRLTVL.

The rearrangement links TRBV7-8 to TRBJ2-6; the D gene is possibly TRBD2 (5 bases). Trimming pared 1 base from V and 2 bases from J, leaving 9 bases between. Looked up from germline, CDR1 is SGHVS and CDR2 is FQNEAQ. The CDR3 covers 16 residues. The CDR3, as DNA: TGTGCCAGCAGCTTAGATAGGGAGACTGGGGCCAACGTCCTGACTTTC. This sequence encodes CASSLDRETGANVLTF.

This clonotype was found many times. This chain connects TRBV5-1 to TRBJ2-1; 7 positions match TRBD2. Germline V gene sequence: CDR1 SGHRS, CDR2 YFSETQ. J gave up 2 bases and V 5 bases, and 7 bases lay outside the gene matches. The CDR3 consists of 15 residues. In nucleotides, the CDR3 is TGCGCCAGCAGACCAGCGGGGTATACCTACAATGAGCAGTTCTTC. The encoded protein is CASRPAGYTYNEQFF.

This chain links TRBV12-3 or TRBV12-4 with TRBJ1-5; possible D gene TRBD1, 6 bases. The CDR3 loop spans 15 amino acids. V lost 3 bases, J lost 3 bases, and 12 bases lay in between. CDR3 amino acids: CASSFSGVNNQPQHF. Here the CDR3 DNA reads TGTGCCAGCAGTTTTTCAGGGGTTAACAATCAGCCCCAGCATTTT.

This clonotype has just a few counts. V usage is TRBV5-5 and J usage is TRBJ1-6, with a weak D call TRBD1 (6 bases). CDR3 size: 16 residues. CDR1 is SGHKS and CDR2 is YYEKEE in the germline V gene (reference sequence). Deletions cut 3 bases from V and 9 bases from J, with 19 bases between. The CDR3 nucleotides are TGTGCCAGCAGCTCACACACACAGGGTACAGGTTCACCCCTCCACTTT. It codes for CASSSHTQGTGSPLHF.

This clonotype was seen more than once but under ten times. The chain joins TRBV11-3 to TRBJ2-5; 12 nucleotides line up with TRBD2. CDR3 length equals 15 residues. Germline assignment: CDR1 SGHNT and CDR2 YENEEA. V dropped 6 bases and J dropped 5; count of bases not matched to a gene: 7. The CDR3 loop is CASSPSGRAKETQYF. CDR3 bases: TGTGCCAGCAGTCCTAGCGGGAGGGCCAAGGAGACCCAGTACTTC.

This clonotype was counted between two and nine times. This chain uses TRBV12-3 or TRBV12-4 with TRBJ2-1; a weak D match, TRBD2 (7 bases). The length of the CDR3 is 14 residues. The germline V and J ends were trimmed by 4 bases and 4 bases, with 11 bases remaining between them. DNA of the CDR3: TGTGCCAGCAGTTCGGGGGGCATTTACAATGAGCAGTTCTTC. Its protein product is CASSSGGIYNEQFF.

This chain links TRBV2 with TRBJ2-3, with D hard to call. With 3 bases removed from V and 0 bases from J, the gap between germline ends came to 4 bases. There are 13 residues in the CDR3. Germline V gene data show CDR1 as SNHLY and CDR2 as FYNNEI. The CDR3 sequence: CASSDISTDTQYF. CDR3 coding DNA: TGTGCCAGCAGTGACATTAGCACAGATACGCAGTATTTT.